The rows below give T cell receptor beta chains drawn from one sample of a study of CD8 T cells in Susac syndrome. TCRdb itself ran the immunoSEQ multiplex PCR reads through MiXCR, one entry per CDR3 protein. The sample holds about 240,000 distinct CDR3 sequences, 90% to 96% seen once. Sequencing was carried out using CD4+ T cells from PBMCs. The receptors here all came from a human donor with Susac syndrome. CDR3s include the opening cysteine and the closing phenylalanine or tryptophan. The order of the fields is D gene, J gene, V gene, clone size, CDR3 DNA, CDR3 protein. The D gene is left open where the match is weak. Part of the rows lack a size; the others show once, few, many or a class for expanded clones.

TRBD2,TRBJ2-7,TRBV19,NA,TGTGCCAGTAGTAGCGATCGGGGCGGGAGACGGTACGAGCAGTACTTC,CASSSDRGGRRYEQYF
NA,TRBJ2-7,TRBV6-4,NA,TGTGCCAGCAGTGACCCACAGGGTTGCCCCTACGAGCAGTACTTC,CASSDPQGCPYEQYF
NA,TRBJ2-7,TRBV6-1,once,TGTGCCACCATGGGAGTGAGCAATACCTACGAGCAGTACTTC,CATMGVSNTYEQYF
TRBD1,TRBJ2-7,TRBV12-3/TRBV12-4,NA,TGTGCCAGCGCACCCCCGGGACAGTCCCACGAGCAGTACTTC,CASAPPGQSHEQYF
NA,TRBJ1-1,TRBV29-1,NA,TGCAGCGTTGTAATCACTACTGAAGCTTTCTTT,CSVVITTEAFF
NA,TRBJ1-4,TRBV20-1,NA,TGCAGTGCCGTCGGAAGTTCGAATGAAAAACTGTTTTTT,CSAVGSSNEKLFF
TRBD2,TRBJ2-1,TRBV28,NA,TGTGCCAGCATCAAACTAGCGGGATACAATGAGCAGTTCTTC,CASIKLAGYNEQFF
NA,TRBJ2-3,TRBV10-3,NA,TGTGCCATCAGTGCCGTACCTCAAGGCGATACGCAGTATTTT,CAISAVPQGDTQYF
NA,TRBJ2-1,TRBV7-9,NA,TGTGCCAGCAGTTTTAGGATTGCATACAATGAGCAGTTCTTC,CASSFRIAYNEQFF
TRBD2,TRBJ2-1,TRBV16,NA,TGTGCCAGCAGCCAAGGAAGGGGAGGGCTCAATGAGCAGTTCTTC,CASSQGRGGLNEQFF
NA,TRBJ1-4,TRBV11-2,NA,TGTGCCAGCAGGAGGGTTAGCGGTGAAAAACTGTTTTTT,CASRRVSGEKLFF
NA,TRBJ1-2,TRBV11-2,NA,TGTGCCAGCAGCTTACAGAACTATGGCTACACCTTC,CASSLQNYGYTF
NA,TRBJ1-1,TRBV3-1,NA,TGTGCCAGCAGTCAACGGGCGCAGGCAGCTTTCTTT,CASSQRAQAAFF
NA,TRBJ2-3,TRBV20-1,NA,TGCAGTGCTACCACCTCTGGGACAGATACGCAGTATTTT,CSATTSGTDTQYF
NA,TRBJ1-5,TRBV6-6,NA,TGTGCCAGCAGTGACGATGTTGTGCCCCAGCCCCAGCATTTT,CASSDDVVPQPQHF
NA,TRBJ2-5,TRBV29-1,once,TGCAGCGTTACATTTGGCTTTCAAGAGACCCAGTACTTC,CSVTFGFQETQYF
TRBD1,TRBJ1-2,TRBV7-9,NA,TGTGCCAGCAGCCCGGGGACAGGGGCAGCTGGCTACACCTTC,CASSPGTGAAGYTF
NA,TRBJ2-7,TRBV20-1,NA,TGCAGTGCTAGAGAGGACCATGAGCAGTACTTC,CSAREDHEQYF
TRBD1,TRBJ1-2,TRBV10-3,NA,TGTGCCATCAGAGCCGACAGGGGGATACACTATGGCTACACCTTC,CAIRADRGIHYGYTF
NA,TRBJ1-2,TRBV30,NA,TGTGCCTGGAGTGCAGTAAGCGTGACTAACTATGGCTACACCTTC,CAWSAVSVTNYGYTF
NA,TRBJ2-7,TRBV20-1,NA,TGCAGTGCTAGAGATCGAACTAGTTCCTCCTACGAGCAGTACTTC,CSARDRTSSSYEQYF
TRBD2,TRBJ2-1,TRBV7-2,NA,TGTGCCAGCAGCTTCGGTAGCGGGAGGGCCGATCAGTTCTTC,CASSFGSGRADQFF
NA,TRBJ2-1,TRBV20-1,NA,TGCAGTGCCCGGACCCTCAGAATTAGCTCCTACAATGAGCAGTTCTTC,CSARTLRISSYNEQFF
NA,TRBJ2-2,TRBV19,NA,TGTGCCAGCTCCGTTAGGACAGACGGGGAGCTGTTTTTT,CASSVRTDGELFF
TRBD2,TRBJ2-1,TRBV12-3/TRBV12-4,NA,TGTGCCAGCAGTTTGTCTAGCGGAGACAATGAGCAGTTCTTC,CASSLSSGDNEQFF
TRBD1,TRBJ2-7,TRBV29-1,once,TGCAGCGTTGGAGGGGGACAGACCTACGAGCAGTACTTC,CSVGGGQTYEQYF
NA,TRBJ2-3,TRBV18,NA,TGTGCCAGCTCTTCGAACCCCACAGATACGCAGTATTTT,CASSSNPTDTQYF
NA,TRBJ2-3,TRBV6-5,NA,TGTGCCAGCAGTTACTCTAGCGGCACAGATACGCAGTATTTT,CASSYSSGTDTQYF
NA,TRBJ2-7,TRBV27,NA,TGTGCCAGCAGTTTCTCCCCCTCCGGATACGAGCAGTACTTC,CASSFSPSGYEQYF
TRBD2,TRBJ2-3,TRBV20-1,NA,TGCAGTGCCCCAAGGGAGGGGACGTATACGCAGTATTTT,CSAPREGTYTQYF
NA,TRBJ1-1,TRBV29-1,NA,TGCAGCGTTGCGGGTCAGGTGAACACTGAAGCTTTCTTT,CSVAGQVNTEAFF
NA,TRBJ2-1,TRBV4-2,NA,TGTGCCAGCAGCCAAGATCTTCAAACCTACAATGAGCAGTTCTTC,CASSQDLQTYNEQFF
TRBD2,TRBJ2-3,TRBV7-3,once,TGTGCCAGCAGCCGTAGCGGGAGGCTGGATGGCACAGATACGCAGTATTTT,CASSRSGRLDGTDTQYF
NA,TRBJ2-1,TRBV29-1,NA,TGCAGCGTGAGACCCCGTTTTTTGGATGAGCAGTTCTTC,CSVRPRFLDEQFF
TRBD1,TRBJ1-2,TRBV9,once,TGTGCCAGCAGCCAGACAGGGACCGTCTATGGCTACACCTTC,CASSQTGTVYGYTF
TRBD2,TRBJ2-5,TRBV3-1,NA,TGTGCCAGCAGCCAAGATCTGTTTGGCGGGAGCGGGGAGACCCAGTACTTC,CASSQDLFGGSGETQYF
NA,TRBJ2-5,TRBV5-4,NA,TGTGCCAGCAGCTTTTGGGGTGAGGGGGAGACCCAGTACTTC,CASSFWGEGETQYF
NA,TRBJ1-4,TRBV20-1,NA,TGCAGTGCTAGTCGGGGGAGTGAAAAACTGTTTTTT,CSASRGSEKLFF
NA,TRBJ1-1,TRBV30,NA,TGTGCCCTGGACAGATTGAACACTGAAGCTTTCTTT,CALDRLNTEAFF
TRBD2,TRBJ2-1,TRBV29-1,NA,TGCAGCGGGCGGGAGGGCCTTTACCCCTACAATGAGCAGTTCTTC,CSGREGLYPYNEQFF
NA,TRBJ2-2,TRBV2,NA,TGTGCCAACGGACAAAACACCGGGGAGCTGTTTTTT,CANGQNTGELFF
NA,TRBJ2-7,TRBV12-3/TRBV12-4,NA,TGTGCCAGCAGTTTTACACAGGTATCCTACGAGCAGTACTTC,CASSFTQVSYEQYF
TRBD1,TRBJ2-5,TRBV18,NA,TGTGCCAGCTCCCCGGACAGGTTCCAAGAGACCCAGTACTTC,CASSPDRFQETQYF
TRBD1,TRBJ1-1,TRBV12-3/TRBV12-4,NA,TGTGCCACCTCAGGGACAGGTAGCATGAACACTGAAGCTTTCTTT,CATSGTGSMNTEAFF
NA,TRBJ1-3,TRBV5-1,NA,TGCGCCAGCAGCTTGCGGGGGGAAGATTGGTTTGGAAACACCATATATTTT,CASSLRGEDWFGNTIYF
TRBD1,TRBJ1-5,TRBV28,NA,TGTGCCAGCAGACAGGGGGCCGAGCAGCCCCAGCATTTT,CASRQGAEQPQHF
NA,TRBJ1-1,TRBV19,NA,TGTGCCAGTAGTATAGGGATATCGGGGATCAGGAACACTGAAGCTTTCTTT,CASSIGISGIRNTEAFF
NA,TRBJ2-1,TRBV12-3/TRBV12-4,NA,TGTGCCAGCAGCCCTGGACGGAGCGCGGCAACTAGTGAGCAGTTCTTC,CASSPGRSAATSEQFF
NA,TRBJ2-7,TRBV19,NA,TGTGCCAGTTCGGGCTCCTTAAACTCCTACGAGCAGTACTTC,CASSGSLNSYEQYF
NA,TRBJ2-5,TRBV2,NA,TGTGCCAGCAGTGCAAGGATTTCGGGCAACACTTACCAAGAGACCCAGTACTTC,CASSARISGNTYQETQYF
TRBD2,TRBJ2-7,TRBV10-3,NA,TGTGCCATCTGGAGGGGGACTAGTACCTACGAGCAGTACTTC,CAIWRGTSTYEQYF